The 22 T cell receptor beta chains presented below share a single source sample, sequenced in a study of cytomegalovirus exposure and HLA in healthy donors. PCR primers comprised 60 Vbeta and 13 Jbeta primers. Using immunoSEQ multiplex PCR, the repertoire was profiled, and TCRdb retains in-frame clones only, with some absent. This repertoire shows roughly 140,000 clones, about three fifths found once; its top ten account for 5.5% to 9%. Sequencing was performed on PBMCs. The receptors were gathered from a woman aged 55-69 years in good health and CMV-seropositive.

The chain couples TRBV5-1 to TRBJ2-7; D gene unclear. Trimming removed 2 bases from V and 3 bases from J, with 12 bases in between. CDR3 length equals 14 residues. Germline V gene data show CDR1 as SGHRS and CDR2 as YFSETQ. CDR3 in amino acids: CASSLGPLDYEQYF. The CDR3 DNA is TGCGCCAGCAGCTTAGGTCCGCTAGACTACGAGCAGTACTTC.

This chain joins TRBV15 and TRBJ1-2; the D is unclear. The CDR3 covers 15 residues. CDR1 is LNHNV, CDR2 YYDKDF, per germline (reference sequence). Deletions cut 0 bases from V and 2 bases from J, with 10 bases between. The CDR3 nucleotides read TGTGCCACCAGCAGAGAAGCAGGCCCGAACTATGGCTACACCTTC. This encodes CATSREAGPNYGYTF.

The chain is built from TRBV28 and TRBJ2-5; D perhaps matches TRBD1 (6 bases). V shed 4 bases and J shed 4 bases, with 25 bases lying between them. From germline, CDR1 is MDHEN and CDR2 SYDVKM. The CDR3 consists of 18 residues. The CDR3 protein is CASSSRGGQGLEGETQYF. The CDR3 coding sequence is TGTGCCAGCAGTTCCCGCGGCGGCCAGGGGTTGGAAGGAGAGACCCAGTACTTC.

This chain links TRBV5-1 with TRBJ1-4, with 7 bases lining up with TRBD1. Germline loops: CDR1 SGHRS, CDR2 YFSETQ. The CDR3 covers 14 residues. V lost 5 bases and J lost 7; bases outside the gene matches: 8. The CDR3 loop reads CASSRGGAGEKLFF. Written as DNA, the CDR3 is TGCGCCAGCAGTAGAGGGGGCGCGGGTGAAAAACTGTTTTTT.

A few counts support this clone. The V and J genes are TRBV7-8 and TRBJ2-1, with TRBD1 matching over 9 bases. Germline values: CDR1 SGHVS, CDR2 FQNEAQ. The CDR3 is made up of 14 amino acids. V lost 2 bases to trimming and J lost 7 bases; unmatched junction nucleotides: 3. The CDR3 nucleotides read TGTGCCAGCAGCTTAAGGGACAGGGTAAATGAGCAGTTCTTC. This translates into CASSLRDRVNEQFF.

DNA for the CDR3: TGTGCCAGCAGTTCCAGGGACAGGGGGGCCTTCCAAGAGACCCAGTACTTC. It encodes CASSSRDRGAFQETQYF. This sequence joins TRBV27 and TRBJ2-5; TRBD1 agrees at 11 bases. The V gene's germline CDR1 is MNHEY and CDR2 SMNVEV (reference sequence). The CDR3 totals 17 residues. Trimming removed 4 bases from V and 1 base from J; junction bases left unmatched: 8.

The chain has TRBV29-1 and TRBJ1-6, with 9 positions matching TRBD1. CDR3 length: 15 amino acids. Trimming cost V 6 bases and J 7 bases; bases outside gene matches: 10. Germline assignment: CDR1 SQVTM and CDR2 ANQGSEA. In DNA, the CDR3 is TGCAGCGTCCGCTTGAGGACAGGGGACAATTCACCCCTCCACTTT. Translated, it gives CSVRLRTGDNSPLHF.

The rearrangement uses TRBV2 and TRBJ1-2; 9 bases agree with TRBD1. The V segment lost 8 bases and the J segment 1 base; nucleotides outside the gene matches: 5. The CDR3 is 14 residues long. Germline loops: CDR1 SNHLY, CDR2 FYNNEI. The CDR3 sequence: CASRQTGGNYGYTF. CDR3 nucleotides: TGTGCCAGCCGGCAGACAGGGGGTAACTATGGCTACACCTTC.

The V gene is TRBV21-1, the J gene TRBJ1-5. TRBV21-1 is listed as a pseudogene. The CDR3 runs to 15 residues. The CDR3 spells CASSKWYPGGQPQHF. The DNA for the CDR3 is TGTGCCAGCAGCAAATGGTATCCGGGGGGTCAGCCCCAGCATTTT.

This clone has only a few counts. The chain has TRBV2 and TRBJ1-5; the D gene is possibly TRBD1 (5 bases). The CDR3 sequence is 14 residues long. CDR1 SNHLY and CDR2 FYNNEI come from the germline V gene. V dropped 6 bases and J dropped 2 bases, with 11 bases sitting between them. The chain's CDR3 is CASSKEGGNQPQHF. The CDR3 nucleotides are TGTGCCAGCAGCAAGGAAGGGGGCAATCAGCCCCAGCATTTT.

This clone was counted a single time. The chain has TRBV11-2 and TRBJ2-7; 8 positions match TRBD2. The V segment lost 6 bases and the J segment 2 bases; nucleotides outside the gene matches: 6. The CDR3 sequence is 14 residues long. CDR1 and CDR2 from the germline V gene are SGHAT and FQNNGV. This CDR3 reads CASSSGIRPYEQYF. As DNA, the CDR3 is TGTGCCAGCAGTAGCGGGATCCGGCCCTACGAGCAGTACTTC. Full variable domain (outside the CDR3, taken from reference TRBV11-2 and TRBJ2-7): EAGVAQSPRYKIIEKRQSVAFWCNPISGHATLYWYQQILGQGPKLLIQFQNNGVVDDSQLPKDRFSAERLKGVDSTLKIQPAKLEDSAVYLCASSSGIRPYEQYFGPGTRLTVT.

The count of this clone is one. The V gene is TRBV13, the J gene TRBJ2-3; 10 positions agree with TRBD2. This CDR3 has 15 amino acids. Germline lookup yields CDR1 PRHDT and CDR2 FYEKMQ (reference sequence). V was clipped by 5 bases and J by 5 bases; unmatched bases: 7. The CDR3 protein is CASSANLAGVDTQYF. DNA of the CDR3: TGTGCCAGCAGCGCTAATCTAGCGGGAGTAGATACGCAGTATTTT.

This clone has only one observation. This rearrangement joins TRBV9 to TRBJ2-5; 8 positions agree with TRBD2. Germline V gene sequence: CDR1 SGDLS, CDR2 YYNGEE. This CDR3 has 14 residues. J gave up 2 bases and V 3 bases, and 3 bases lay outside the gene matches. The CDR3 region has the DNA TGTGCCAGCAGCGAGGGGACTAGACAAGAGACCCAGTACTTC. Translating gives CASSEGTRQETQYF.

This clone has more than one count but fewer than ten. V is TRBV28 and J is TRBJ2-1, with D maybe TRBD1 (5 bases). Trimming removed 6 bases from V and 8 bases from J, with 20 bases in between. The germline gives CDR1 MDHEN, CDR2 SYDVKM. The CDR3 spans 15 residues. The CDR3 spells CASRSYRSLRDEQFF. The DNA of the CDR3 is TGTGCCAGCAGATCCTACAGGAGTCTCAGGGATGAGCAGTTCTTC.

This clone was recorded a few times. The chain combines TRBV5-6 with TRBJ1-1; maybe TRBD1 (5 bases). V shed 0 bases and J shed 3 bases, with 12 bases lying between them. There are 15 residues in the CDR3. Germline values: CDR1 SGHDT, CDR2 YYEEEE. The CDR3 sequence: CASSLVSGGDTEAFF. As DNA, the CDR3 is TGTGCCAGCAGCTTGGTGTCGGGGGGTGACACTGAAGCTTTCTTT.

This clone was picked up a small number of times. V usage is TRBV6-5 and J usage is TRBJ2-3; tentatively, D is TRBD2 (5 bases). Germline CDR1 and CDR2: MNHEY and SVGAGI. The CDR3 sequence is 14 residues long. V lost 6 bases and J lost 2, with 12 bases in between. DNA for the CDR3: TGTGCCAGCAGCCCTGGACGGGACACAGATACGCAGTATTTT. This codes for CASSPGRDTDTQYF.

The rearrangement joins TRBV11-1 to TRBJ2-7; 7 nucleotides line up with TRBD1. J gave up 0 bases and V 5 bases, and 7 bases lay outside the gene matches. Germline V gives CDR1 SGHAT, CDR2 FQDESV (reference sequence). The CDR3 has 15 amino acids. CDR3: CASSKDRVGSYEQYF. In DNA, the CDR3 is TGTGCCAGCAGCAAAGACAGGGTGGGCTCCTACGAGCAGTACTTC.

The rearrangement uses TRBV5-4 and TRBJ2-7; 9 bases agree with TRBD2. The J segment lost 2 bases and the V segment lost 3 bases, leaving 21 bases of the junction unmatched. The CDR3 loop spans 20 amino acids. Germline V lookup: CDR1 SGHNT, CDR2 YYREEE (reference sequence). CDR3 coding DNA: TGTGCCAGCAGCTCCCGAGGTAGCGGGAGCCCCGCTCAACGGACCTACGAGCAGTACTTC. As protein: CASSSRGSGSPAQRTYEQYF.

Only one count was recorded for this clone. The J gene is TRBJ2-5, the V gene TRBV9; D remains unclear. The CDR3 contains 13 residues. Germline CDR1 and CDR2: SGDLS and YYNGEE. Between the trimmed V and J ends, which lost 0 bases and 2 bases, there was a span of 5 bases. The CDR3 nucleotides are TGTGCCAGCAGCGTAGCTCCTCAAGAGACCCAGTACTTC. This translates into CASSVAPQETQYF.

The J gene is TRBJ1-2, the V gene TRBV7-2; 9 nucleotides line up with TRBD1. Germline CDR1 SGHTA, CDR2 FQGNSA. The V and J ends lost 5 bases and 4 bases, in that order; junction bases with no gene match: 5. This CDR3 comprises 14 residues. The CDR3 protein is CASSEGQGLYGYTF. The CDR3 bases are TGTGCCAGCAGCGAGGGACAGGGCCTCTATGGCTACACCTTC.

The chain employs TRBV14 and TRBJ2-3; 8 bases are shared with TRBD2. This CDR3 spans 15 amino acids. Trimming at V came to 6 bases and at J to 0 bases, leaving 5 bases not matched to a gene. CDR1 SGHDN and CDR2 FVKESK come from the germline V gene. Here the CDR3 reads CASSHGGASTDTQYF. DNA for the CDR3: TGTGCCAGCAGTCACGGGGGGGCTAGCACAGATACGCAGTATTTT.

The V gene is TRBV5-4, the J gene TRBJ1-2; D may be TRBD1 (5 bases). V lost 0 bases and J 5 bases, leaving 17 bases between the germline ends. The CDR3 loop spans 16 amino acids. Germline V gene lookup returns CDR1 SGHNT and CDR2 YYREEE (reference sequence). CDR3 bases: TGTGCCAGCAGCTTGGAACCGACAGTCATCAGATATGGCTACACCTTC. Its protein is CASSLEPTVIRYGYTF.